This entry lists 19 T cell receptor beta chains sequenced from one sample in a study of T cell responses to AZD1222 COVID-19 vaccine. Sequenced by immunoSEQ multiplex PCR; TCRdb stores in-frame clones only, minus some. The sample carries roughly 140,000 clones, approximately 90% recorded once. The input for sequencing was peripheral blood, taken on day 0 of MenACWY control vaccination. The receptor source for this set is an adult in good health.

The rearrangement links TRBV19 to TRBJ2-7, with unresolved D. CDR1 LNHDA and CDR2 SQIVND come from the germline V gene (reference sequence). The CDR3 sequence is 13 residues long. Trimming cost V 1 base and J 2 bases, with 6 bases left between them. The CDR3 DNA is TGTGCCAGTAGTATAGCGGGTACCTACGAGCAGTACTTC. As protein: CASSIAGTYEQYF.

The rearrangement uses TRBV10-3 and TRBJ2-7; no firm D call. The CDR3 is 13 residues long. Germline CDR1 ENHRY, CDR2 SYGVKD. The germline V and J ends were trimmed by 6 bases and 1 base, with 10 bases remaining between them. CDR3 sequence (DNA): TGTGCCATCAGGCAGGTCTCTTCCTACGAGCAGTACTTC. Its protein is CAIRQVSSYEQYF.

This clone has only one observation. The chain is built from TRBV18 and TRBJ1-5; no firm D call. Germline CDR1 and CDR2: KGHSH and LQKENI. This CDR3 is built from 16 residues. With 4 bases removed from V and 0 bases from J, the gap between germline ends came to 13 bases. CDR3 DNA sequence: TGTGCCAGCTCACAGGTCGCAGCTAATAGCAATCAGCCCCAGCATTTT. Amino acid sequence: CASSQVAANSNQPQHF.

The rearrangement links TRBV7-9 to TRBJ2-1, with D possibly being TRBD2 (6 bases). Germline V lookup: CDR1 SEHNR, CDR2 FQNEAQ (reference sequence). The length of the CDR3 is 15 residues. The germline V and J ends were trimmed by 2 bases and 5 bases, with 13 bases remaining between them. CDR3 sequence: CASSLIAAGDNEQFF. The CDR3 DNA is TGTGCCAGCAGCTTAATAGCGGCAGGCGACAATGAGCAGTTCTTC.

The chain uses TRBV6-1 and TRBJ1-5; D gene uncertain. Per the germline V gene, CDR1 is MNHNS and CDR2 is SASEGT. V shed 0 bases and J shed 6 bases, with 15 bases lying between them. This CDR3 has 16 amino acids. As DNA, the CDR3 is TGTGCCAGCAGTGAAGCGCGGGCTTCACCAGGTCAGCCCCAGCATTTT. Amino acid sequence: CASSEARASPGQPQHF.

The genes are TRBV3-1 (or the pseudogene TRBV3-2) and TRBJ1-2; D might be TRBD1 (5 bases). V was pared by 4 bases and J by 2 bases, with 11 bases between. This CDR3 region has 14 residues. Per the germline V gene, CDR1 is LGHDT and CDR2 is YNNKEL (reference sequence). Written as DNA, the CDR3 is TGTGCCAGCAGCCCTTGGGACGGGAACTATGGCTACACCTTC. Protein product: CASSPWDGNYGYTF.

The gene calls are TRBV10-1 and TRBJ2-3, with 8 bases matching TRBD1. Looked up from germline, CDR1 is WNHNN and CDR2 is SYGVQD (reference sequence). V shed 6 bases and J 4 bases; nucleotides not matched to a gene: 6. The CDR3 runs to 14 residues. This CDR3 is CASSPGQVSDTQYF. The CDR3 nucleotides read TGCGCCAGCAGCCCGGGACAGGTGTCAGATACGCAGTATTTT.

The chain recombines TRBV4-1 with TRBJ2-3; tentatively, D is TRBD2 (6 bases). CDR3 length: 13 residues. Germline lookup yields CDR1 MGHRA and CDR2 YSYEKL. Trimming stripped 1 base from V and 5 bases from J, with 7 bases between. The DNA for the CDR3 is TGCGCCAGCAGCCAAGCGACTAGAGATACGCAGTATTTT. Amino acid sequence: CASSQATRDTQYF.

The rearrangement joins TRBV29-1 to TRBJ2-3; D gene unclear. Germline CDR1 SQVTM, CDR2 ANQGSEA. There are 14 residues in the CDR3. V lost 4 bases, J lost 2 bases, and 13 bases lay in between. The CDR3 loop is CSVGSVSSTDTQYF. The CDR3 nucleotides read TGCAGCGTTGGGTCAGTCAGTTCCACAGATACGCAGTATTTT.

V is TRBV9 and J is TRBJ1-6, with D perhaps matching TRBD1 (5 bases). Trimming removed 4 bases from V and 9 bases from J, with 14 bases in between. Per germline, CDR1 SGDLS and CDR2 YYNGEE. CDR3 length: 14 amino acids. CDR3 bases: TGTGCCAGCAGCCTCGGGGGGTCTGGTTCACCCCTCCACTTT. It specifies CASSLGGSGSPLHF. The full variable domain, in which reference TRBV9 and TRBJ1-6 provide the parts outside the CDR3, is DSGVTQTPKHLITATGQRVTLRCSPRSGDLSVYWYQQSLDQGLQFLIQYYNGEERAKGNILERFSAQQFPDLHSELNLSSLELGDSALYFCASSLGGSGSPLHFGNGTRLTVT.

The V call is TRBV5-1, the J call TRBJ2-1, with D possibly being TRBD2 (6 bases). The CDR3 consists of 11 residues. Between the trimmed V and J ends, which lost 5 bases and 9 bases, there was a span of 9 bases. CDR1 and CDR2 (germline): SGHRS, YFSETQ. The CDR3 reads CASSWRGEQFF. The CDR3 DNA reads as TGCGCCAGCAGTTGGAGGGGTGAGCAGTTCTTC. The full variable domain, in which reference TRBV5-1 and TRBJ2-1 provide the parts outside the CDR3, is KAGVTQTPRYLIKTRGQQVTLSCSPISGHRSVSWYQQTPGQGLQFLFEYFSETQRNKGNFPGRFSGRQFSNSRSEMNVSTLELGDSALYLCASSWRGEQFFGPGTRLTVL.

The CDR3 DNA sequence: TGTGCCAGCTCACCCGGGTCAGTTAAAAATGAAAAACTGTTTTTT. Translation gives CASSPGSVKNEKLFF. The gene calls are TRBV18 and TRBJ1-4; unclear D gene. The CDR3 extends over 15 amino acids. V was clipped by 3 bases and J by 5 bases, with 13 bases between them. From germline, CDR1 is KGHSH and CDR2 LQKENI.

Turning to this clone: One end of the junction varies from germline; a read error may be responsible. The chain couples TRBV6-1 to TRBJ1-4; D unresolved. The CDR3 spans 16 residues. Germline CDR1 is MNHNS and CDR2 is SASEGT. Written as DNA, the CDR3 is TGTGCCAGCAGCGAAGACCCAGGAGCAACTAATGAAAAACTGTTTTTT. Amino acids: CASSEDPGATNEKLFF.

The rearrangement joins TRBV7-9 to TRBJ2-6; D is uncertain. CDR1 is SEHNR, CDR2 FQNEAQ, per germline (reference sequence). CDR3 length: 16 amino acids. V was clipped by 0 bases and J by 0 bases, with 6 bases between them. The chain's CDR3 is CASSLAGISGANVLTF. CDR3 nucleotides: TGTGCCAGCAGCTTAGCGGGTATCTCTGGGGCCAACGTCCTGACTTTC.

J is TRBJ1-6 and V is TRBV7-9; no definite D call. The V and J ends lost 1 base and 11 bases respectively, with 9 bases between them. CDR1 is SEHNR and CDR2 is FQNEAQ in the germline V gene (reference sequence). The CDR3 sequence is 13 residues long. The CDR3 DNA is TGTGCCAGCAGCTTAGACAGATCGGCACCCCTCCACTTT. Its translation is CASSLDRSAPLHF.

The V call is TRBV27, the J call TRBJ1-1, with no clear D. This CDR3 is built from 15 residues. V was trimmed by 4 bases and J by 0 bases, leaving 12 bases between them. Germline V gene lookup returns CDR1 MNHEY and CDR2 SMNVEV (reference sequence). CDR3 DNA: TGTGCCAGCAGTTCGGATCCCCGGTTGAACACTGAAGCTTTCTTT. Its protein is CASSSDPRLNTEAFF.

CDR3 sequence: CASSPLRNTEAFF. CDR3 nucleotides: TGTGCCAGCAGCCCCCTGAGGAACACTGAAGCTTTCTTT. This chain connects TRBV28 to TRBJ1-1; unclear D gene. CDR3 length: 13 residues. The germline V gene encodes CDR1 MDHEN and CDR2 SYDVKM. V dropped 6 bases and J dropped 1 base, with 9 bases sitting between them.

The chain recombines TRBV6-5 with TRBJ1-2; D call uncertain. The V end lost 2 bases, the J end lost 7 bases, and 11 bases lay between the germline ends. The CDR3 consists of 13 residues. Per the germline V gene, CDR1 is MNHEY and CDR2 is SVGAGI. The CDR3: CASSYGVGFGYTF. The CDR3 DNA reads as TGTGCCAGCAGTTACGGGGTTGGCTTTGGCTACACCTTC.

The rearrangement uses TRBV28 and TRBJ1-5; possible D gene TRBD1, 5 bases. The CDR3 length is 15 residues. Germline loops: CDR1 MDHEN, CDR2 SYDVKM. Trimming shortened V by 7 bases and J by 4 bases, and 17 bases separated the two germline ends. The CDR3 protein is CASTFHGGYNQPQHF. The CDR3 nucleotides are TGTGCCAGCACCTTTCATGGGGGGTATAATCAGCCCCAGCATTTT.